The clone carrying this T cell receptor beta chain was counted once. Its cognate antigen is unknown. V shed 6 bases, J shed 2 bases, and the junction held 6 bases outside the gene matches. The germline CDR1 and CDR2 sequences are SGHDN and FVKESK. The CDR3 spans 14 residues. This table comes from immunoSEQ multiplex PCR, and its TCRdb copy is limited to in-frame clones, with some not included. The sample has about 130,000 clones, about 94% seen once; the top ten hold 0.75% to 0.95%. This entry belongs to a study of T cell responses to AZD1222 COVID-19 vaccine. Study-level results: Only a handful of AZD1222 recipients tested seropositive at baseline. It should be noted that donors were predominantly white British and more often female, and clonal diversity was possibly underestimated.

V and J are TRBV14 and TRBJ1-1, with TRBD1 identical over 7 bases. The sequence came from an adult in good health. The sequenced sample was peripheral blood, obtained on day 0 of AZD1222 vaccination. CDR3 sequence reads: CASRFGQANTEAFF. CDR3 DNA sequence: TGTGCCAGCAGATTCGGACAGGCCAACACTGAAGCTTTCTTT.